This T cell receptor beta chain was recorded in a study of blood T cell repertoires in COVID-19. Study context: COVID-19 samples collected from the United States, Italy and Spain covered acute and convalescent phases. PBMCs, B-cell-depleted T cells, or T cells provided the cDNA or gDNA that made up the material.

V shed 5 bases and J shed 5 bases, with 12 bases lying between them. The CDR3 is 13 residues long. Germline-derived CDR1 and CDR2 are SGHTA and FQGTGA. Sequenced by immunoSEQ multiplex PCR; TCRdb stores in-frame clones only, minus some. The data contain 150,000 to 200,000 clones, approximately 79% of them singletons. The chain is built from TRBV7-3 and TRBJ2-5; TRBD2 is a possible D gene (6 bases). This receptor was taken from a man aged 45-60 years who had recovered from COVID-19. Sequencing used peripheral blood. Here the CDR3 reads CASSPVSGETQYF. CDR3 sequence (DNA): TGTGCCAGCAGCCCAGTAAGCGGGGAGACCCAGTACTTC.